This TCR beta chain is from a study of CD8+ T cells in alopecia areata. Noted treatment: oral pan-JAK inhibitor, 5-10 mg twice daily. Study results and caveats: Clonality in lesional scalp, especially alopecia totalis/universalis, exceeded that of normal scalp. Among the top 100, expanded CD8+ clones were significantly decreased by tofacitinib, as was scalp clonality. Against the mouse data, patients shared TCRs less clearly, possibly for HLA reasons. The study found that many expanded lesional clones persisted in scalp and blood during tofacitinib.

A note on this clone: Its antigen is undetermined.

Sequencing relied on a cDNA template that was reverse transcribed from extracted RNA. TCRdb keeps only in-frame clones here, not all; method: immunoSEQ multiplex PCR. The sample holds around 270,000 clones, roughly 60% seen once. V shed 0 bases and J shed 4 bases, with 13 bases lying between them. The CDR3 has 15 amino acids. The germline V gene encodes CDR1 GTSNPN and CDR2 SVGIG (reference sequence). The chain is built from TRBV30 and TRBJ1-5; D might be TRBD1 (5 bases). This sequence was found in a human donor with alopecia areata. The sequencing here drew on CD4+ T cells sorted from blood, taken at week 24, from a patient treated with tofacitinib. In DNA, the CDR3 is TGTGCCTGGAGTGTACGGGGCCTTAGTAATCAGCCCCAGCATTTT. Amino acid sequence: CAWSVRGLSNQPQHF.